This T cell receptor beta chain appears in the sequencing data of a study of cytomegalovirus exposure and HLA in healthy donors (dated by TCRdb to about 2017). The study in broad terms: A later analysis indicated that the 130 or so validation repertoires were generated on the platform also employed for the 600 to 750 repertoires of the first cohort. The study aimed to test whether cataloging public T cell receptors could reveal signatures of past pathogen exposure. In addition to the first cohort of around 670 subjects, a separate validation cohort of about 120 different subjects was used. To predict cytomegalovirus infection status, the study brought together high-throughput TCR immunosequencing, statistical association of individual TCRs with disease status, and machine learning.

Donors formed part of the validation cohort, which comprised over a hundred subjects and was distinct from the first cohort of 666 subjects. V is shortened by 8 bases, J by 0 bases, and the region joining them spans 8 bases. From the germline V gene, CDR1 is MDHEN and CDR2 is SYDVKM. Including the terminal cysteine and phenylalanine, the CDR3 comprises 13 residues. The only DNA kept is the CDR3, 39 bases in frame from the first base. In the case of this clone: Its specific antigen is unknown. No base quality values were provided; no much bigger clone lies one nucleotide off.

Preparation of the library involved the immunoSEQ multiplex PCR assay. The published analysis was carried out like this. To diagnose cytomegalovirus status from the catalog of TCR beta chain sequences, a statistical classification framework was built. As stored in TCRdb, this immuneACCESS dataset retains in-frame rearrangements with V and J assigned. A fraction of the clones does not appear; measured against another copy, unresolved V genes explain less than half of the discrepancy, and the remainder lacks a known reason. Clone size and the V and J calls come from that table; the DNA yielded D and trimming. In this sample the table shows about 130,000 clones, nearly 90% of which occur a single time. The ten largest make up less than 1.5% of the sample. What the research found in general, with its limitations: A later analysis found that TCRs clustered in the first cohort also tended to co-occur in the approximately 120 validation repertoires, with approximately 95% of cluster scores above 0. The authors suggested that the approach could potentially be extended to other disease states and immunological phenotypes. The study listed 164 TCR beta chains as associated with cytomegalovirus. A later analysis lacked HLA typing for the validation cohort, so it scored co-occurrence in that cohort across all 120 repertoires. Across donors, most TCR sequences were observed very rarely, whereas some public TCRs were present in many individuals. Three of the identified cytomegalovirus-associated TCR beta chains were confirmed in vitro to be specific for cytomegalovirus antigens. The classifier was reported to diagnose cytomegalovirus status with high specificity and sensitivity in both the original cohort and the validation cohort.

The origin of this receptor is a woman aged 18-29 years in good health and CMV-seronegative. The chain is assembled from TRBV28 and TRBJ2-1, with the D gene uncertain. Sequenced material: PBMCs. The CDR3: CASLPFSYNEQFF. The DNA sequence is as follows: TGTGCCAGCCTCCCTTTCTCCTACAATGAGCAGTTCTTC.